The next 32 T cell receptor beta chains were all read from a single sample in a study of blood T cell repertoires in COVID-19. Profiled with immunoSEQ multiplex PCR; TCRdb holds only in-frame clones, not every one. Found here are fewer than 200,000 clones, less than 85% of them singletons; the top ten hold around 8%. The sample comprised peripheral blood. These receptors were taken from a woman aged 55-69 years with COVID-19, enrolled during active disease.

The rearrangement joins TRBV7-9 to TRBJ1-1, with 12 bases that match TRBD1. Unmatched junction bases numbered 6, after V lost 3 bases and J lost 10 bases. This CDR3 region has 14 residues. Germline CDR1 is SEHNR and CDR2 is FQNEAQ (reference sequence). As DNA, the CDR3 is TGTGCCAGCAGCTTGGGACAGGGGGCGCAGGGAGCTTTCTTT. This sequence encodes CASSLGQGAQGAFF.

The chain recombines TRBV7-6 with TRBJ2-7, with 11 bases that match TRBD1. Germline-derived CDR1 and CDR2 are SGHVS and FNYEAQ. The J segment lost 7 bases and the V segment lost 5 bases, leaving 7 bases of the junction unmatched. The CDR3 is 14 residues long. The CDR3 loop reads CASSHSDRGREQYF. CDR3 bases: TGTGCCAGCAGCCATTCGGACAGGGGGCGGGAGCAGTACTTC.

V is TRBV2 and J is TRBJ2-7; TRBD2 is a possible D gene (5 bases). The V gene's germline CDR1 is SNHLY and CDR2 FYNNEI. CDR3 length: 12 residues. The V gene lost 6 bases and the J gene lost 3 bases, with 9 bases spanning the gap. CDR3 protein: CASSGLGYEQYV. The CDR3, as DNA: TGTGCCAGCAGCGGACTGGGCTACGAGCAGTACGTC.

This CDR3 is CASRQPPPRHSGNTIYF. The CDR3 region has the DNA TGTGCCAGCAGACAACCCCCTCCCCGCCACTCTGGAAACACCATATATTTT. The chain couples TRBV28 to TRBJ1-3; D unclear. The CDR3 totals 17 residues. The V gene lost 6 bases and the J gene lost 0 bases, with 18 bases spanning the gap. The germline gives CDR1 MDHEN, CDR2 SYDVKM.

The chain links TRBV4-3 to TRBJ2-1, with TRBD2 matching over 7 bases. CDR3 length: 16 residues. The trim removed 0 bases at V and 10 bases at J, leaving 12 bases unmatched. Per the germline V gene, CDR1 is LGHNA and CDR2 is YSLEER. CDR3: CASSQEASGRAREQFF. The DNA of the CDR3 is TGCGCCAGCAGCCAAGAGGCCAGTGGGAGGGCCCGGGAGCAGTTCTTC.

V is TRBV28 and J is TRBJ2-7, with 12 bases that match TRBD2. The CDR3 has 18 residues. After removal of 1 base from V and 1 base from J, the junction contained 8 bases not matched to a gene. Germline CDR1 reads MDHEN; CDR2 reads SYDVKM. In nucleotides, the CDR3 is TGTGCCAGCAGTTTATACCCAGGACTAGCGGGGCCGTCCTACGAGCAGTACGTC. Encoded protein: CASSLYPGLAGPSYEQYV.

The V call is TRBV6-5, the J call TRBJ1-1; D is possibly TRBD1 (5 bases). Germline V gene data show CDR1 as MNHEY and CDR2 as SVGAGI. Between the trimmed V and J ends, which lost 7 bases and 0 bases, there was a span of 15 bases. The CDR3 length is 15 residues. The CDR3 DNA sequence: TGTGCCAGCATCGGACCGGGGGGGATGAACACTGAAGCTTTCTTT. The encoded protein is CASIGPGGMNTEAFF.

The chain links TRBV29-1 to TRBJ2-7; TRBD2 matches 7 bases. V dropped 7 bases and J dropped 0; count of bases not matched to a gene: 9. The germline V gene encodes CDR1 SQVTM and CDR2 ANQGSEA. This CDR3 region has 14 residues. CDR3 in amino acids: CSAAPAGPSYEQYF. DNA of the CDR3: TGCAGCGCCGCGCCAGCGGGACCCTCCTACGAGCAGTACTTC.

The rearrangement links TRBV7-9 to TRBJ2-7; tentatively, D is TRBD2 (6 bases). CDR1 is SEHNR and CDR2 is FQNEAQ in the germline V gene (reference sequence). Trimming pared 11 bases from V and 5 bases from J, leaving 13 bases between. This CDR3 has 11 residues. In DNA form, the CDR3 reads TGTGCCTGCGGGGTTCGGGACGAGCAGTACTTC. It encodes CACGVRDEQYF.

The chain combines TRBV28 with TRBJ1-5; D is perhaps TRBD1 (5 bases). This CDR3 comprises 13 residues. CDR1 and CDR2 (germline): MDHEN, SYDVKM. Deletions cut 1 base from V and 10 bases from J, with 11 bases between. The CDR3 loop reads CASSLYDSTPQHF. The CDR3 bases are TGTGCCAGCAGTTTATATGACAGTACACCCCAGCATTTT.

The DNA of the CDR3 is TGTGCCAGCAGTGAAGGTAGCGGAAGACCCTACGAGCAGTACTTC. Translated: CASSEGSGRPYEQYF. This sequence joins TRBV2 and TRBJ2-7; TRBD2 is a possible D gene (6 bases). V gave up 1 base and J gave up 2 bases, with 12 bases separating them. The CDR3 has 15 residues. The germline V gene has CDR1 SNHLY and CDR2 FYNNEI. The full variable domain, with the rest looked up from reference TRBV2 and TRBJ2-7, is EPEVTQTPSHQVTQMGQEVILRCVPISNHLYFYWYRQILGQKVEFLVSFYNNEISEKSEIFDDQFSVERPDGSNFTLKIRSTKLEDSAMYFCASSEGSGRPYEQYFGPGTRLTVT.

This chain uses TRBV5-6 with TRBJ2-2; possible D gene TRBD1, 6 bases. V lost 4 bases, J lost 6 bases, and 10 bases lay in between. Germline assignment: CDR1 SGHDT and CDR2 YYEEEE. The CDR3 is 13 amino acids. DNA of the CDR3: TGTGCCAGCAGCGCAGGGGTCGCCGGGGAGCTGTTTTTT. This gives the protein CASSAGVAGELFF.

The chain links TRBV11-2 to TRBJ2-1; D remains ambiguous. The length of the CDR3 is 14 residues. V lost 5 bases and J lost 2, with 10 bases in between. In germline, CDR1 is SGHAT, CDR2 FQNNGV. CDR3 sequence reads: CASSPVITYNEQFF. CDR3 DNA sequence: TGTGCCAGCAGCCCTGTTATTACCTACAATGAGCAGTTCTTC.

The V and J genes are TRBV29-1 and TRBJ1-1, with 10 bases identical to TRBD1. Trimming at V came to 7 bases and at J to 6 bases, leaving 11 bases not matched to a gene. The germline V gene encodes CDR1 SQVTM and CDR2 ANQGSEA. The CDR3 is 14 amino acids. The CDR3 DNA reads TGCAGCGCGGGTCAGCGAGGGACAGGGGCTGAAGCTTTCTTT. Its protein product is CSAGQRGTGAEAFF.

The chain carries TRBV13 and TRBJ1-1, with 7 nucleotides matching TRBD1. CDR3 length: 17 residues. CDR1 PRHDT and CDR2 FYEKMQ come from the germline V gene (reference sequence). The V and J ends lost 0 bases and 2 bases, in that order; junction bases with no gene match: 9. This CDR3 is CASSLGPIEGGNTEAFF. CDR3 DNA: TGTGCCAGCAGCTTAGGCCCCATTGAAGGGGGCAACACTGAAGCTTTCTTT.

The chain employs TRBV9 and TRBJ1-6, with a possible D match to TRBD1 (6 bases). Trimming stripped 3 bases from V and 8 bases from J, with 18 bases between. Germline V gene data show CDR1 as SGDLS and CDR2 as YYNGEE. This CDR3 is 16 amino acids long. CDR3 loop: CASSAGSTGTHSPLHF. CDR3 sequence (DNA): TGTGCCAGCAGCGCCGGGTCTACAGGGACGCATTCACCCCTCCACTTT. Variable domain in full (rest from reference TRBV9 and TRBJ1-6): DSGVTQTPKHLITATGQRVTLRCSPRSGDLSVYWYQQSLDQGLQFLIQYYNGEERAKGNILERFSAQQFPDLHSELNLSSLELGDSALYFCASSAGSTGTHSPLHFGNGTRLTVT.

This clone was recorded a few times. The chain uses TRBV5-5 and TRBJ2-3, with D possibly matching TRBD1 (5 bases). The CDR3 is 16 amino acids. Germline V gene data show CDR1 as SGHKS and CDR2 as YYEKEE (reference sequence). Trimming removed 0 bases at V and 0 bases at J, with 11 bases between. The DNA for the CDR3 is TGTGCCAGCAGCTTGGGACAGATCGCTAGCACAGATACGCAGTATTTT. Protein sequence: CASSLGQIASTDTQYF.

With respect to this clone: One junction end does not reproduce the germline sequence, and a read error may be involved. The chain uses TRBV15 and TRBJ1-5, with D unclear. CDR3 size: 14 residues. Germline CDR1 is LNHNV and CDR2 is YYDKDF (reference sequence). Here the CDR3 DNA reads TGTGCCACCAGGAGAGACGGGGGCAATCAGCCCCAGCATTTT. Its translation is CATRRDGGNQPQHF.

The rearrangement uses TRBV9 and TRBJ2-1, with 10 bases fitting TRBD2. Unmatched junction bases numbered 3, after V lost 0 bases and J lost 0 bases. The CDR3 extends over 17 amino acids. Germline-derived CDR1 and CDR2 are SGDLS and YYNGEE. CDR3 DNA sequence: TGTGCCAGCAGCGTAGAACTAGCGGGGAGCTCCTACAATGAGCAGTTCTTC. Residues: CASSVELAGSSYNEQFF.

The chain links TRBV7-8 to TRBJ2-6; D remains ambiguous. Trimming stripped 0 bases from V and 2 bases from J, with 8 bases between. This CDR3 spans 16 amino acids. Looked up from germline, CDR1 is SGHVS and CDR2 is FQNEAQ. The CDR3: CASSLAGFTGANVLTF. CDR3 sequence (DNA): TGTGCCAGCAGCTTAGCCGGGTTTACTGGGGCCAACGTCCTGACTTTC.

CDR3 sequence reads: CSVEDLARSSYNSPLHF. The CDR3 bases are TGCAGCGTTGAAGATTTGGCGAGGAGCTCCTATAATTCACCCCTCCACTTT. This rearrangement joins TRBV29-1 to TRBJ1-6; D remains ambiguous. The CDR3 totals 17 residues. V lost 0 bases, J lost 0 bases, and 12 bases lay in between. The germline CDR1 and CDR2 sequences are SQVTM and ANQGSEA. The whole variable domain, filled in from reference TRBV29-1 and TRBJ1-6, reads SAVISQKPSRDICQRGTSLTIQCQVDSQVTMMFWYRQQPGQSLTLIATANQGSEATYESGFVIDKFPISRPNLTFSTLTVSNMSPEDSSIYLCSVEDLARSSYNSPLHFGNGTRLTVT.

The rearrangement links TRBV24-1 to TRBJ1-4; D is uncertain. Germline CDR1 and CDR2: KGHDR and SFDVKD. Trimming took 3 bases from V and 6 from J, leaving 13 bases between them. This CDR3 is 15 amino acids long. The CDR3, as DNA: TGTGCCACCAGTGATGGGTCACCGAGGGATGAAAAACTGTTTTTT. Protein: CATSDGSPRDEKLFF.

This chain links TRBV29-1 with TRBJ2-1, with a possible D match to TRBD1 (6 bases). Germline V CDR1 and CDR2: SQVTM, ANQGSEA. V was trimmed by 7 bases and J by 2 bases, leaving 12 bases between them. The CDR3 is made up of 13 amino acids. CDR3 sequence reads: CSGNRDAYNEQFF. CDR3 coding DNA: TGCAGCGGCAACAGGGATGCCTACAATGAGCAGTTCTTC.

This chain links TRBV29-1 with TRBJ2-5; weak D call: TRBD1 (6 bases). CDR1 is SQVTM and CDR2 is ANQGSEA in the germline V gene. The V end lost 3 bases, the J end lost 1 base, and 6 bases lay between the germline ends. The CDR3 sequence is 12 residues long. The CDR3 bases are TGCAGCGTTGAGGACAGCCAAGAGACCCAGTACTTC. It specifies CSVEDSQETQYF.

This sequence joins TRBV7-2 and TRBJ2-2; 10 positions agree with TRBD2. This CDR3 contains 17 residues. Trimming removed 3 bases from V and 5 bases from J; junction bases left unmatched: 9. Germline CDR1 reads SGHTA; CDR2 reads FQGNSA. The DNA of the CDR3 is TGTGCCAGCAGCTTTTACGGAGGAGCGGGAGGGACCGGGGAGCTGTTTTTT. Protein product: CASSFYGGAGGTGELFF.

The chain is built from TRBV24-1 and TRBJ2-1, with TRBD1 identical over 7 bases. CDR3 size: 15 residues. V trimming: 3 bases; J trimming: 3 bases; junction bases outside the gene matches: 4. CDR1 and CDR2 from the germline V gene are KGHDR and SFDVKD. The CDR3 DNA reads as TGTGCCACCAGTGATCCACAGGGGCACTACAATGAGCAGTTCTTC. Translated: CATSDPQGHYNEQFF.

The V gene is TRBV13, the J gene TRBJ2-5; 9 nucleotides line up with TRBD1. Germline-derived CDR1 and CDR2 are PRHDT and FYEKMQ (reference sequence). The J segment lost 4 bases and the V segment lost 2 bases, leaving 2 bases of the junction unmatched. The CDR3 extends over 14 amino acids. CDR3 in amino acids: CASSLRTGAETQYF. The CDR3 DNA is TGTGCCAGCAGCTTAAGGACAGGGGCAGAGACCCAGTACTTC.

The rearrangement joins TRBV4-3 to TRBJ2-5, with 10 bases fitting TRBD2. Germline CDR1 and CDR2: LGHNA and YSLEER. V lost 4 bases to trimming and J lost 4 bases; unmatched junction nucleotides: 15. The CDR3 runs 18 residues. CDR3 in DNA: TGCGCCAGCAGCCGCGTCACGGAGCGGGAGGGCCGCGGAGAGACCCAGTACTTC. Protein product: CASSRVTEREGRGETQYF.

The chain is built from TRBV7-9 and TRBJ2-1; TRBD2 might be the D (5 bases). The CDR3 loop spans 12 amino acids. Germline values: CDR1 SEHNR, CDR2 FQNEAQ (reference sequence). V was clipped by 6 bases and J by 5 bases, with 8 bases between them. The CDR3 loop is CASSGLDNEQFF. The CDR3 DNA follows: TGTGCCAGCAGTGGACTGGACAATGAGCAGTTCTTC.

This chain uses TRBV24-1 with TRBJ2-2; 8 bases line up with TRBD2. Germline V CDR1 and CDR2: KGHDR, SFDVKD. V shed 1 base, J shed 5 bases, and the junction held 5 bases outside the gene matches. This CDR3 is built from 16 residues. The CDR3 DNA sequence: TGTGCCACCAGTGATTTTTCCAGCGGGGGTACCGGGGAGCTGTTTTTT. Translation gives CATSDFSSGGTGELFF.

The V gene is TRBV10-2, the J gene TRBJ2-2; the D gene is possibly TRBD1 (6 bases). The germline V and J ends were trimmed by 2 bases and 4 bases, with 23 bases remaining between them. Germline values: CDR1 WSHSY, CDR2 SAAADI. This CDR3 has 19 amino acids. CDR3 in DNA: TGCGCCAGCAGTGAGCCGATGGCCAGGGGTGTGGGTATCACCGGGGAGCTGTTTTTT. It encodes CASSEPMARGVGITGELFF.

The chain links TRBV4-2 to TRBJ2-1, with 8 bases identical to TRBD2. The CDR3 contains 15 residues. Germline V CDR1 and CDR2: LGHNA, YNFKEQ. With 2 bases clipped from V and 5 bases from J, the junction kept 5 bases outside the gene matches. The CDR3 loop is CASSQISREDNEQFF. The CDR3 DNA is TGTGCCAGCAGCCAAATCTCGCGGGAGGACAATGAGCAGTTCTTC.